This TCR beta chain is from a study of T cell responses to AZD1222 COVID-19 vaccine. Overall study results and limits: No repertoire was sampled before or during the peak T cell response, only after it.

Whether given at about 4 or about 12 weeks, second doses were pooled. TCRdb's table, derived via immunoSEQ multiplex PCR, lists solely in-frame clones and lacks some. The data contain 100,000 to 150,000 clones, 75% to 95% of them singletons. The CDR3 has 15 residues. The trim removed 3 bases at V and 5 bases at J, leaving 7 bases unmatched. CDR1 is SGHDT, CDR2 YYEEEE, per germline. In regard to this clone: Its antigen is undetermined.

The source is an adult who received the AZD1222 COVID-19 vaccine. This sample comprised peripheral blood, obtained 28 days after the second AZD1222 dose. The J gene is TRBJ1-1, the V gene TRBV5-6; 10 bases map to TRBD1. Here the CDR3 DNA reads TGTGCCAGCAGCTCTTTAGACAGGGGGCAAACTGAAGCTTTCTTT. Its protein is CASSSLDRGQTEAFF.